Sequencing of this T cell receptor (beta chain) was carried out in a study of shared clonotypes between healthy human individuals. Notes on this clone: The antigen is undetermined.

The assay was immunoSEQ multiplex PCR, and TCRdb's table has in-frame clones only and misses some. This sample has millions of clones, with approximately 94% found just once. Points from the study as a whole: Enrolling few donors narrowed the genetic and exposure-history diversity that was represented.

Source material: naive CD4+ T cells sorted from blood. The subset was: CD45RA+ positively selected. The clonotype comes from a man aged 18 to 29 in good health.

CDR3 sequence: CASSPSGLGRQQETQYF. The CDR3 DNA reads TGTGCCAGCAGCCCGAGTGGCCTGGGACGGCAGCAAGAGACCCAGTACTTC. The chain is built from TRBV7-9 and TRBJ2-5, with D possibly being TRBD1 or TRBD2 (5 bases each). The CDR3 is 17 residues long. Deletions cut 5 bases from V and 2 bases from J, with 21 bases between. The germline CDR1 and CDR2 sequences are SEHNR and FQNEAQ (reference sequence). Variable domain in full (rest from reference TRBV7-9 and TRBJ2-5): DTGVSQNPRHKITKRGQNVTFRCDPISEHNRLYWYRQTLGQGPEFLTYFQNEAQLEKSRLLSDRFSAERPKGSFSTLEIQRTEQGDSAMYLCASSPSGLGRQQETQYFGPGTRLLVL.